These 17 T cell receptor beta chains share one sample of origin, sequenced in a study of blood T cell repertoires in COVID-19. Measured with immunoSEQ multiplex PCR; TCRdb has only the in-frame clones, and not every one. The sample lists roughly 86,000 clones, over 75% occurring once. Sequenced sample: peripheral blood. These receptors all come from a woman over 75 with COVID-19, enrolled during active disease.

The chain joins TRBV18 to TRBJ2-7; 7 nucleotides line up with TRBD1. From germline, CDR1 is KGHSH and CDR2 LQKENI. The CDR3 is made up of 13 amino acids. The ends lost 6 bases at V and 2 bases at J; junction bases unmatched: 4. The CDR3 spells CASSMDRTYEQYF. The CDR3 DNA sequence: TGTGCCAGCTCCATGGACAGGACCTACGAGCAGTACTTC.

The chain is built from TRBV6-6 and TRBJ2-7, with 14 nucleotides matching TRBD2. Germline V CDR1 and CDR2: MNHNY, SVGAGI (reference sequence). The length of the CDR3 is 15 residues. The V segment lost 5 bases and the J segment 6 bases; nucleotides outside the gene matches: 6. The CDR3 DNA is TGTGCCAGCAGTAAGACTAGCGGGAGGGCCCTCGAGCAGTACTTC. Encoded protein: CASSKTSGRALEQYF.

The V and J genes are TRBV5-4 and TRBJ2-5; 11 bases agree with TRBD2. This CDR3 has 16 residues. The ends lost 4 bases at V and 5 bases at J; junction bases unmatched: 10. Germline loops: CDR1 SGHNT, CDR2 YYREEE (reference sequence). The CDR3 sequence is CASSGRVAGGPETQYF. In DNA, the CDR3 is TGTGCCAGCAGCGGCCGCGTAGCGGGGGGGCCGGAGACCCAGTACTTC.

The chain couples TRBV6-5 to TRBJ1-1; tentative D call: TRBD1 (6 bases). There are 15 residues in the CDR3. Germline CDR1 is MNHEY and CDR2 is SVGAGI. The V end lost 6 bases, the J end lost 1 base, and 15 bases lay between the germline ends. The DNA of the CDR3 is TGTGCCAGCAGACAACTGGGGGCAGGGAACACTGAAGCTTTCTTT. It specifies CASRQLGAGNTEAFF.

This clone has a single count. This rearrangement joins TRBV10-3 to TRBJ1-1, with D tentatively TRBD1 (6 bases). The length of the CDR3 is 14 residues. Between the trimmed V and J ends, which lost 2 bases and 1 base, there was a span of 8 bases. CDR1 is ENHRY, CDR2 SYGVKD, per germline. CDR3 loop: CAISELRGNTEAFF. CDR3 bases: TGTGCCATCAGTGAGCTCAGGGGGAACACTGAAGCTTTCTTT.

V usage is TRBV6-1 and J usage is TRBJ1-2; no clear D. Germline V gives CDR1 MNHNS, CDR2 SASEGT. This CDR3 has 15 amino acids. V was cut by 0 bases and J by 8 bases, with 16 bases left in between. This chain's CDR3 is CASSEALGRISGYTF. Written as DNA, the CDR3 is TGTGCCAGCAGTGAAGCGCTCGGCAGGATCTCGGGCTACACCTTC.

The chain recombines TRBV10-3 with TRBJ1-2; TRBD1 is a possible D gene (6 bases). V was shortened by 4 bases and J by 6 bases, with 27 bases between the two germline ends. This CDR3 spans 18 amino acids. Per the germline V gene, CDR1 is ENHRY and CDR2 is SYGVKD. The CDR3, as DNA: TGTGCCATCAGTGGAAATGATCCCTTAGGCGGGGGGCGAAATGGCTACACCTTC. Encoded protein: CAISGNDPLGGGRNGYTF.

V is TRBV27 and J is TRBJ2-7; 10 bases fit TRBD2. The CDR3 totals 16 residues. After removal of 1 base from V and 0 bases from J, the junction contained 3 bases not matched to a gene. Germline V lookup: CDR1 MNHEY, CDR2 SMNVEV (reference sequence). The CDR3 loop is CASSLLASGSSYEQYF. CDR3 in DNA: TGTGCCAGCAGTTTATTAGCTAGCGGGAGCTCCTACGAGCAGTACTTC.

The chain joins TRBV19 to TRBJ1-5; D gene unclear. In germline, CDR1 is LNHDA, CDR2 SQIVND (reference sequence). The V end was cut by 1 base, the J end by 4 bases, with 5 bases between. This CDR3 is 13 amino acids long. The CDR3 nucleotides are TGTGCCAGTAGTATAGGCAGAAATCAGCCCCAGCATTTT. It specifies CASSIGRNQPQHF.

In this sample, this clone turned up once. The chain has TRBV5-6 and TRBJ1-2; 10 bases agree with TRBD1. V trimming: 4 bases; J trimming: 4 bases; junction bases outside the gene matches: 13. Germline loops: CDR1 SGHDT, CDR2 YYEEEE. The CDR3 has 17 residues. Here the CDR3 reads CASSPGTGDPLPYGYTF. CDR3 nucleotides: TGTGCCAGCAGCCCCGGGACAGGGGATCCTTTACCCTATGGCTACACCTTC.

The gene calls are TRBV6-6 and TRBJ2-7, with 8 positions matching TRBD2. Germline V gene data show CDR1 as MNHNY and CDR2 as SVGAGI (reference sequence). Trimming cost V 6 bases and J 1 base; bases outside gene matches: 5. The CDR3 contains 14 residues. The CDR3 region has the DNA TGTGCCAGCAGGCGACTAGCGAATTCCTACGAGCAGTACTTC. Encoded protein: CASRRLANSYEQYF.

The chain joins TRBV6-2 or TRBV6-3 to TRBJ2-1; 9 bases are a match to TRBD2. Trimming removed 6 bases from V and 6 bases from J; junction bases left unmatched: 6. The CDR3 is 14 amino acids. Germline values: CDR1 MNHEY, CDR2 SVGEGT. CDR3: CASRYSGGLNEQFF. CDR3 coding DNA: TGTGCCAGCAGATACAGCGGGGGGCTCAATGAGCAGTTCTTC.

The CDR3 DNA reads TGTGCCATCAGTGAGGACCCAGCGGGAGGAAGCACAGATACGCAGTATTTT. Protein: CAISEDPAGGSTDTQYF. The chain combines TRBV10-3 with TRBJ2-3; TRBD2 matches at 9 bases. Germline lookup yields CDR1 ENHRY and CDR2 SYGVKD. V was pared by 2 bases and J by 0 bases, with 6 bases of the junction left unmatched. This CDR3 region has 17 residues.

The V and J genes are TRBV15 and TRBJ1-6; D ambiguous. Germline values: CDR1 LNHNV, CDR2 YYDKDF (reference sequence). V was trimmed by 1 base and J by 0 bases, leaving 10 bases between them. CDR3 size: 17 residues. The CDR3 DNA reads TGTGCCACCAGCAGAGCCAAAGGGAGCTCCTATAATTCACCCCTCCACTTT. Protein product: CATSRAKGSSYNSPLHF.

The rearrangement links TRBV3-1 (or the pseudogene TRBV3-2) to TRBJ2-7; 11 bases match TRBD2. The CDR3 runs to 13 residues. V gave up 4 bases and J gave up 6 bases; unmatched junction bases: 2. Germline V gene sequence: CDR1 LGHDT, CDR2 YNNKEL (reference sequence). The CDR3 sequence is CASSLLAGVEQYF. The CDR3 DNA sequence: TGTGCCAGCAGCCTACTAGCGGGAGTCGAGCAGTACTTC.

The J gene is TRBJ2-1, the V gene TRBV11-1; D is possibly TRBD1 (6 bases). This CDR3 is built from 13 residues. Germline values: CDR1 SGHAT, CDR2 FQDESV (reference sequence). V shed 5 bases and J shed 6 bases, with 11 bases lying between them. CDR3 amino acids: CASSQQGGNEQFF. The CDR3 DNA follows: TGTGCCAGCAGCCAACAAGGGGGCAATGAGCAGTTCTTC.

The chain has TRBV7-3 and TRBJ2-1, with 7 bases fitting TRBD2. The CDR3 runs 15 residues. The J segment lost 8 bases and the V segment lost 2 bases, leaving 9 bases of the junction unmatched. Per germline, CDR1 SGHTA and CDR2 FQGTGA. Here the CDR3 reads CASSLGGSFWDEQFF. CDR3 bases: TGTGCCAGCAGCTTAGGCGGGAGCTTTTGGGATGAGCAGTTCTTC.